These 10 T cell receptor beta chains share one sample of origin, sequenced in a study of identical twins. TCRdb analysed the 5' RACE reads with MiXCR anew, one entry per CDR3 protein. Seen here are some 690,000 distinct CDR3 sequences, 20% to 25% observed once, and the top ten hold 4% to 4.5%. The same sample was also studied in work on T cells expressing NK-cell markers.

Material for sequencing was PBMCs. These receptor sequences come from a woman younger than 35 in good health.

DNA of the CDR3: TGTGCCAGCAGTCGACTCGACACCGGGGAGCTGTTTTTT. It is translated as CASSRLDTGELFF. J is TRBJ2-2 and V is TRBV6-5; the D is unclear. The CDR3 spans 13 residues. The V end was cut by 5 bases, the J end by 3 bases, with 7 bases between. Germline-derived CDR1 and CDR2 are MNHEY and SVGAGI.

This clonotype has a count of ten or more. CDR3 protein: CASSLSGGGNQPQHF. CDR3 in DNA: TGTGCCAGCAGTTTATCGGGGGGCGGCAATCAGCCCCAGCATTTT. The V call is TRBV12-3 or TRBV12-4, the J call TRBJ1-5, with D possibly being TRBD1 (6 bases). Between the trimmed V and J ends, which lost 2 bases and 2 bases, there was a span of 10 bases. CDR3 size: 15 residues.

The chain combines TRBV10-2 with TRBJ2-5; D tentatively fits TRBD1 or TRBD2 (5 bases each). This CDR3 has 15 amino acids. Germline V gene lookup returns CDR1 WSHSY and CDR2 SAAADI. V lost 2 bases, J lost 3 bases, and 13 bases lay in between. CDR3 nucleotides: TGCGCCAGCAGTGAGGCAAGGACACTAGAAGAGACCCAGTACTTC. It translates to CASSEARTLEETQYF.

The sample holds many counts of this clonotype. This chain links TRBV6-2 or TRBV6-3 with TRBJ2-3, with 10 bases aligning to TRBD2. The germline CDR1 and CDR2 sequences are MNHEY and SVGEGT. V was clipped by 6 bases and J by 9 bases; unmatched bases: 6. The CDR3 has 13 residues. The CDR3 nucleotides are TGTGCCAGCAGGAGCGGGAGGGCCGGGACGCAGTATTTT. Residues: CASRSGRAGTQYF.

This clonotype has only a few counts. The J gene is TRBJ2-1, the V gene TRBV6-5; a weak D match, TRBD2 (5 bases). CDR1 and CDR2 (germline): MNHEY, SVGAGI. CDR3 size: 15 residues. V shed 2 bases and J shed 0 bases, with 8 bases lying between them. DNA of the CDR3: TGTGCCAGCAGTTACGTAGCGAGCTCCTACAATGAGCAGTTCTTC. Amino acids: CASSYVASSYNEQFF.

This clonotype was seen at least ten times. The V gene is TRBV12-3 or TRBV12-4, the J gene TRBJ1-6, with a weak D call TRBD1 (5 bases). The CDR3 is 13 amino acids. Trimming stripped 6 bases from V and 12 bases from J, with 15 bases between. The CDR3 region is CASRGVDSRPLHF. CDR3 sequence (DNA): TGTGCCAGCAGGGGGGTCGACAGCAGACCCCTCCACTTT.

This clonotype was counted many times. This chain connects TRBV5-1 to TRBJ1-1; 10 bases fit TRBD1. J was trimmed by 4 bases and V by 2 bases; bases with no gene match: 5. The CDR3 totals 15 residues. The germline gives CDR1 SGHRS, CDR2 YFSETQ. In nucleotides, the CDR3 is TGCGCCAGCAGCTTATCGGGACAGGGGACCACTGAAGCTTTCTTT. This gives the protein CASSLSGQGTTEAFF.

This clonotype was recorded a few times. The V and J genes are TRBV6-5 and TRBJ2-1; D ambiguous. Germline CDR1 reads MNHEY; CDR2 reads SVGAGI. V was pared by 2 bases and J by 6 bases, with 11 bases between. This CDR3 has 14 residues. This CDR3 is CASSYLFSSNEQFF. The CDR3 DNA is TGTGCCAGCAGTTACCTCTTTAGTTCCAATGAGCAGTTCTTC.

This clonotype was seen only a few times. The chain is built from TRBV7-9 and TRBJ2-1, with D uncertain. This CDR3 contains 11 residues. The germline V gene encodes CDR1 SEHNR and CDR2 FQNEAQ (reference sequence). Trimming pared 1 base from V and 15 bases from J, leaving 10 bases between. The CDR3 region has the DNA TGTGCCAGCAGCTTAGGGATTTGGAGGTTCTTC. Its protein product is CASSLGIWRFF.

CDR3 nucleotide sequence: TGTGCCAGCAGCGGAGGGACTAGTAATAACGAGTACTTC. Translated, it gives CASSGGTSNNEYF. The chain combines TRBV7-9 with TRBJ2-5; 8 bases match TRBD2. The V segment lost 5 bases and the J segment 12 bases; nucleotides outside the gene matches: 11. Germline V CDR1 and CDR2: SEHNR, FQNEAQ (reference sequence). The CDR3 length is 13 residues.